What follows are 3 T cell receptor beta chains derived from one specimen sequenced in a study of graft-versus-host responses after intestinal transplantation. Produced via immunoSEQ multiplex PCR; TCRdb's table is partial and in-frame only. The table lists about 39,000 clones, roughly 93% of them singletons, with roughly 23% in the top ten. Their target antigens are unknown. Sequenced material: unstimulated CD8+ T cells sorted from spleen or lymph node cells, taken before transplant. These receptors were collected from a human donor who was the organ donor for an intestinal transplant.

The rearrangement uses TRBV5-5 and TRBJ2-7; perhaps TRBD2 as D (5 bases). Trimming pared 7 bases from V and 2 bases from J, leaving 19 bases between. Germline assignment: CDR1 SGHKS and CDR2 YYEKEE (reference sequence). This CDR3 contains 15 residues. CDR3 DNA sequence: TGTGCCAGCGGACTTTGGGAATTCCATACCTACGAGCAGTACTTC. Amino acid sequence: CASGLWEFHTYEQYF.

The chain recombines TRBV4-3 with TRBJ2-3; 14 positions agree with TRBD2. Germline CDR1 is LGHNA and CDR2 is YSLEER. After removal of 4 bases from V and 6 bases from J, the junction contained 6 bases not matched to a gene. The CDR3 consists of 16 residues. The CDR3 nucleotides are TGCGCCAGCAGCCTAGGGACTAGCGGGAGTAGGGATACGCAGTATTTT. Translated, it gives CASSLGTSGSRDTQYF.

This clone was observed a single time. The V gene is TRBV28, the J gene TRBJ1-4, with TRBD1 identical over 9 bases. The CDR3 has 15 amino acids. After removal of 5 bases from V and 4 bases from J, the junction contained 5 bases not matched to a gene. The V gene's germline CDR1 is MDHEN and CDR2 SYDVKM. The CDR3 bases are TGTGCCAGCAGTGCGGACAGGGGCATTAATGAAAAACTGTTTTTT. Protein product: CASSADRGINEKLFF.